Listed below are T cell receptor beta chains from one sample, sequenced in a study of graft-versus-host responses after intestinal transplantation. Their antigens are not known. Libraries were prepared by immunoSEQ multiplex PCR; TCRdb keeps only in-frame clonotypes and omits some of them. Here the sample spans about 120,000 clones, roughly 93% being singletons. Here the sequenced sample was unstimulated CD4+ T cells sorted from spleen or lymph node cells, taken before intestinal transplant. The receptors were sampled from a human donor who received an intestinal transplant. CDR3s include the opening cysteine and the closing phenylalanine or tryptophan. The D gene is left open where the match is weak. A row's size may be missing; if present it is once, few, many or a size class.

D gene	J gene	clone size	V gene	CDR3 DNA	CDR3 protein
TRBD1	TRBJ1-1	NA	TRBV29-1	TGCAGCGTCGCTGGACAGGGGGGCCGTGAAGCTTTCTTT	CSVAGQGGREAFF
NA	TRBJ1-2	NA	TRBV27	TGTGCCAGCAGTTTATCCCCCTCCCGGGCCCCCACCTTC	CASSLSPSRAPTF
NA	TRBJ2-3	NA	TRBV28	TGTGCCAGCACCCGCTCCCCGGGTACGCAGTATTTT	CASTRSPGTQYF
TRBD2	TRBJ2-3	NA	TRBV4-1	TGCGCCAGCAGCCAAGGGAGGACTAGCGGGAGGGCAGATACGCAGTATTTT	CASSQGRTSGRADTQYF
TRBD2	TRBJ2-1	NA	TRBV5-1	TGCGCCAGCAGCTTGGGAACTAGCGGGCTCTATGAGCAGTTCTTC	CASSLGTSGLYEQFF
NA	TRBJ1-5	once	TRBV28	TGTGCCAGCAGAAATAGCAATCAGCCCCAGCATTTT	CASRNSNQPQHF
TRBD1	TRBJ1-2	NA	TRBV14	TGTGCCAGCAGCCGGCGACAGGGTGACTACTATGGCTACACCTTC	CASSRRQGDYYGYTF
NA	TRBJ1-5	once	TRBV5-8	TGTGCCAGCAGCTTGGCCTCTAGCTCCAGGGACAATCAGCCCCAGCATTTT	CASSLASSSRDNQPQHF
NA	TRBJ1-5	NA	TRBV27	TGTGCCAGCAGTACACAGGGCCGGAAGGATCAGCCCCAGCATTTT	CASSTQGRKDQPQHF
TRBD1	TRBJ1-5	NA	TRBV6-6	TGTGCCAGCAGTTACTCGGGACAGGGAGCGCCCCAGCATTTT	CASSYSGQGAPQHF